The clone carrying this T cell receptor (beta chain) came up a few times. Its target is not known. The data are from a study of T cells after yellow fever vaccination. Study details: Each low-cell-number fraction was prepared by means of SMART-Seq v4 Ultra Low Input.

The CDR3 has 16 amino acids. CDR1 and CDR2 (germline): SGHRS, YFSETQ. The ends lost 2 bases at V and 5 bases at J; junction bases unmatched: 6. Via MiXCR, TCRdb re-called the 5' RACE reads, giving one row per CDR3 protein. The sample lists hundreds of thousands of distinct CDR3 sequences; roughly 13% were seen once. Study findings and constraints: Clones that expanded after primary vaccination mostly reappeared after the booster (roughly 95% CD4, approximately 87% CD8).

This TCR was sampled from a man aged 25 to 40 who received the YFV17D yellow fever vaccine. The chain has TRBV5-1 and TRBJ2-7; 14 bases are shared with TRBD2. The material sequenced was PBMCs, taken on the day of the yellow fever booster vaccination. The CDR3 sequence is CASSFGLAGGGNEQYF. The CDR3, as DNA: TGCGCCAGCAGCTTCGGACTAGCGGGAGGAGGGAACGAGCAGTACTTC.